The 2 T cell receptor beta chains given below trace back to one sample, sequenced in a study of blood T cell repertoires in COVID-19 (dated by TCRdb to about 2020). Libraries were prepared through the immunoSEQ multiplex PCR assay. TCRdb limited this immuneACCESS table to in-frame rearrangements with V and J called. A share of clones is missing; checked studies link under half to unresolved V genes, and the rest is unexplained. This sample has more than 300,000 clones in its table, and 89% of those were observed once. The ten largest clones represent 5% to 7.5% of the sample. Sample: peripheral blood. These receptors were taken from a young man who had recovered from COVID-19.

CDR3 sequence: CASSSKNGQGFEAFF. CDR3 DNA sequence: TGTGCCAGCAGCTCAAAGAATGGACAGGGGTTCGAAGCTTTCTTT. This chain links TRBV7-2 with TRBJ1-1; 9 nucleotides match TRBD1. The CDR3 contains 15 residues. The J segment lost 8 bases and the V segment lost 4 bases, leaving 11 bases of the junction unmatched. Looked up from germline, CDR1 is SGHTA and CDR2 is FQGNSA.

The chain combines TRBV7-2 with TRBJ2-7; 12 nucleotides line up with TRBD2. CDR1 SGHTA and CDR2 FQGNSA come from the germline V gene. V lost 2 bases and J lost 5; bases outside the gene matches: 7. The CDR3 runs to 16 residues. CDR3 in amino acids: CASSLTASGGDDEQYF. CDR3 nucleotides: TGTGCCAGCAGCTTAACCGCTAGCGGGGGGGATGACGAGCAGTACTTC.